Sequencing of this TCR beta chain was carried out in a study of pediatric ulcerative colitis. General study points: Blood-derived T cells may be present in rectal pinch biopsies. In rectum, acute severe colitis had expanded clones and less diversity.

One to two pinch biopsies were taken from the rectum during colonoscopy. As for this clone: Its antigen is still unknown.

CDR3 size: 13 residues. V lost 8 bases and J 4 bases, leaving 13 bases between the germline ends. In germline, CDR1 is LNHNV, CDR2 YYDKDF (reference sequence). The method was immunoSEQ multiplex PCR; TCRdb's version includes in-frame clones alone and lacks a portion of them. The top ten hold 3% to 4% of the sample, which has fewer than 12,000 clones, 80% to 90% seen once. The material sequenced was gut tissue. The chain links TRBV15 to TRBJ2-3; TRBD1 is a possible D gene (6 bases). The sequence was obtained from a girl aged 5-17 years who was a control in a study of pediatric ulcerative colitis. This CDR3 reads CATDTGRADTQYF. DNA of the CDR3: TGTGCCACCGATACAGGGCGGGCAGATACGCAGTATTTT.